This T cell receptor beta chain stems from a study of blood T cell repertoires in COVID-19. Study-level information: Samples representing acute and convalescent COVID-19 were sourced from the United States, Italy and Spain. In each case, the material was cDNA or gDNA derived from T cells, B-cell-depleted T cells, or PBMCs.

Germline CDR1 is SEHNR and CDR2 is FQNEAQ (reference sequence). This CDR3 spans 12 amino acids. The germline V and J ends were trimmed by 5 bases and 3 bases, with 7 bases remaining between them. Only in-frame clones appear in the TCRdb table, and some are missing; sequencing was by immunoSEQ multiplex PCR. The table has about 180,000 clones, about 91% seen once; the top ten hold about 1.6%. This chain connects TRBV7-9 to TRBJ1-1; D call uncertain. The sequencing sample was made of peripheral blood. The receptor was derived from a woman aged 50 to 65 with acute or convalescent COVID-19. CDR3 amino acids: CASSLIDTEAFF. DNA of the CDR3: TGTGCCAGCAGCCTAATCGACACTGAAGCTTTCTTT.